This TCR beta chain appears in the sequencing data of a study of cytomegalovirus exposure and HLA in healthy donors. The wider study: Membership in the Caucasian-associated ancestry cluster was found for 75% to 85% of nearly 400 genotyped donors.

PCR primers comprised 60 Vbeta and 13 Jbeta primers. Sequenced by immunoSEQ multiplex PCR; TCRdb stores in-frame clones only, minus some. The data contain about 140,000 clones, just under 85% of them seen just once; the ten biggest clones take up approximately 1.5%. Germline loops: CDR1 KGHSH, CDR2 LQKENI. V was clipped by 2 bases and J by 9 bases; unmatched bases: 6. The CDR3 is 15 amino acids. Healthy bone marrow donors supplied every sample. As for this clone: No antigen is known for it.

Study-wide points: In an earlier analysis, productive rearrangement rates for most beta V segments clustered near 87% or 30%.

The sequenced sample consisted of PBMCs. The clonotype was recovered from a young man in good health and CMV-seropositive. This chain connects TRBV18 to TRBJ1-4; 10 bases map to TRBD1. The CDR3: CASSPNRDRGQKLFF. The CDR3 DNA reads TGTGCCAGCTCACCAAACCGGGACAGGGGTCAAAAACTGTTTTTT.